This T cell receptor (beta chain) stems from a study of OX40 agonist ivuxolimab in advanced cancers. Overall study: Each patient was given ivuxolimab into a vein every 2 weeks, at 0.01 to 10 mg/kg. Earlier treatment with anti-PD-1, anti-PD-L1 or anti-CTLA-4 was permitted, and approximately 38% had received some.

This table comes from immunoSEQ multiplex PCR, and its TCRdb copy is limited to in-frame clones, with some not included. The sample holds over 25,000 clones, around 74% seen once. Study-level points and caveats: Among the lowest levels of clonal expansion were found in partial responders at 0.1-3.0 mg/kg.

Turning to this clone: Its antigen is as yet unknown.

The sequence was obtained from an adult with an advanced solid tumor such as melanoma, head and neck, liver or kidney cancer. The sample in question was CD4+ or CD8+ T cells sorted from blood, obtained in a trial of the OX40 agonist ivuxolimab.

The CDR3 DNA is TGCGCCAGCAGCGATACAGGGGGCAATGTAGCTTTCTTT. The encoded protein is CASSDTGGNVAFF. The chain carries TRBV5-1 and TRBJ1-1, with 9 bases matching TRBD1. Trimming removed 4 bases from V and 10 bases from J; junction bases left unmatched: 8. The CDR3 has 13 residues. CDR1 is SGHRS and CDR2 is YFSETQ in the germline V gene.